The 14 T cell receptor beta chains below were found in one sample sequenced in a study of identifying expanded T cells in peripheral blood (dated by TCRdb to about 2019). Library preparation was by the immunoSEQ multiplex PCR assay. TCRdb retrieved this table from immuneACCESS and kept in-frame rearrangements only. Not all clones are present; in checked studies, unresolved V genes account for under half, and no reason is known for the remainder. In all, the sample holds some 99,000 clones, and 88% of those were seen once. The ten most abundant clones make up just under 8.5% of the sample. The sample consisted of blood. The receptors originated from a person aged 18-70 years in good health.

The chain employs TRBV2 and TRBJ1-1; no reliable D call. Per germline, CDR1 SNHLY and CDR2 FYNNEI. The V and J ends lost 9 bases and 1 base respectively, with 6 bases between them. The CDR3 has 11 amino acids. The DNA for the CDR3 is TGTGCCAGATGGAAGAACACTGAAGCTTTCTTT. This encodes CARWKNTEAFF.

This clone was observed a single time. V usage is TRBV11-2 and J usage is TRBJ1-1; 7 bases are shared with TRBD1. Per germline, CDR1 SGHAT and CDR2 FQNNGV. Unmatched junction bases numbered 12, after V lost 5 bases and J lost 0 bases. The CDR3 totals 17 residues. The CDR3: CASSHGYTGAMNTEAFF. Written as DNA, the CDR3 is TGTGCCAGCAGCCATGGCTATACAGGGGCAATGAACACTGAAGCTTTCTTT.

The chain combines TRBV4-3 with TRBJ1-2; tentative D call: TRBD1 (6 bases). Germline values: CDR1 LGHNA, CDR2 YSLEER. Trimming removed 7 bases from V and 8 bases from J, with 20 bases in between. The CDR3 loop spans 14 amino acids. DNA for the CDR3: TGCGCCAGCACCTTGATGGGGGCGTCTCGAGGCTACACCTTC. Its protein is CASTLMGASRGYTF.

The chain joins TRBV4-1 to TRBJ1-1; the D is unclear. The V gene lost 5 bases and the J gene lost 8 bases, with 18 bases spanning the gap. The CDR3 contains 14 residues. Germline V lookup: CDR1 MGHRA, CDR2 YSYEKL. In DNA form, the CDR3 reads TGCGCCAGCAGCAAAGCTGGTTGGAGGGCCGAAGCTTTCTTT. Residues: CASSKAGWRAEAFF.

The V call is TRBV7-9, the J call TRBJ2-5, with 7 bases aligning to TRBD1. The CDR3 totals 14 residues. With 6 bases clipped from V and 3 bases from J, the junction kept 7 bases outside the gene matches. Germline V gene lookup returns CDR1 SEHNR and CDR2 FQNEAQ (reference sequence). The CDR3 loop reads CASSLPDREETQYF. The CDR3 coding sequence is TGTGCCAGCAGTTTGCCCGACAGGGAAGAGACCCAGTACTTC.

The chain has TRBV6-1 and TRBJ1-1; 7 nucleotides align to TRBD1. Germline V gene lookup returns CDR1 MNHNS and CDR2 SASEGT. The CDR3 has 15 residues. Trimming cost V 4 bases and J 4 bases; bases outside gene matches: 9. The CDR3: CASSGSKGALTEAFF. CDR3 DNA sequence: TGTGCCAGCAGTGGGTCAAAGGGGGCGCTCACTGAAGCTTTCTTT.

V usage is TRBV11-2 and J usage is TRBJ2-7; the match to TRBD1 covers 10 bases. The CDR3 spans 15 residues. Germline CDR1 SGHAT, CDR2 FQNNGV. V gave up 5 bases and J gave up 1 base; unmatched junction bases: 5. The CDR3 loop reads CASSPPDRGSYEQYF. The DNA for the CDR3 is TGTGCCAGCAGCCCCCCGGACAGGGGGTCCTACGAGCAGTACTTC.

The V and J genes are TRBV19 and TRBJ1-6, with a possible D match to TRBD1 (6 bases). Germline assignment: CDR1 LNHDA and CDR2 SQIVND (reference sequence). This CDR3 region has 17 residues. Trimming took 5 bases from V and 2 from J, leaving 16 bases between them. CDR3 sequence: CASSLGLGTPYNSPLHF. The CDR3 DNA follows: TGTGCCAGTAGTCTAGGCCTCGGGACACCCTATAATTCACCCCTCCACTTT.

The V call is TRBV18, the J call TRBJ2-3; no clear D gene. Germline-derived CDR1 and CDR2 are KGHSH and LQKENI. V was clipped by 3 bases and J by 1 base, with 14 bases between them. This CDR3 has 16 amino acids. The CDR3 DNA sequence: TGTGCCAGCTCACCCCCCGCCGAGAGTGGCACAGATACGCAGTATTTT. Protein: CASSPPAESGTDTQYF.

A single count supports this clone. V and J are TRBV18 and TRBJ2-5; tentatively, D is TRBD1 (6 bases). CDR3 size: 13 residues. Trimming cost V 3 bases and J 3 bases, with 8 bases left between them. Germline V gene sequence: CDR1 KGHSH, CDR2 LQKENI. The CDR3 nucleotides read TGTGCCAGCTCACCGGACAGAAAAGAGACCCAGTACTTC. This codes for CASSPDRKETQYF.

This chain's CDR3 is CASSPRDLNTEAFF. The DNA for the CDR3 is TGTGCCAGCTCACCACGGGACTTGAACACTGAAGCTTTCTTT. The chain joins TRBV18 to TRBJ1-1, with D maybe TRBD1 (5 bases). Germline loops: CDR1 KGHSH, CDR2 LQKENI. The CDR3 is 14 amino acids. Trimming removed 1 base from V and 0 bases from J, with 6 bases in between.

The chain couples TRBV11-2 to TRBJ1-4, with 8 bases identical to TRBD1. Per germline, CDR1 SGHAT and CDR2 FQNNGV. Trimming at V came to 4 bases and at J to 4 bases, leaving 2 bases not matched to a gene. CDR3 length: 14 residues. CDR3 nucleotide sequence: TGTGCCAGCAGCTCAGGGGGCAATAATGAAAAACTGTTTTTT. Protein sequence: CASSSGGNNEKLFF.

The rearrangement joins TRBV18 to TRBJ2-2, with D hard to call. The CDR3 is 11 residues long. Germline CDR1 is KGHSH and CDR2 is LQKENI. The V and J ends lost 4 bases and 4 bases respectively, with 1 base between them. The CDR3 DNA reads TGTGCCAGCTCACTCACCGGGGAGCTGTTTTTT. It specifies CASSLTGELFF.

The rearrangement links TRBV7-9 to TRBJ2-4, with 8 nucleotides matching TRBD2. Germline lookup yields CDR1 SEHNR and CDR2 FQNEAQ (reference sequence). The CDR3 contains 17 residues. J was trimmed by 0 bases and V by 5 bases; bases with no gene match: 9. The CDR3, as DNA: TGTGCCAGCAGCGCCCCGGCCGGGGGGGTAGCCAAAAACATTCAGTACTTC. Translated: CASSAPAGGVAKNIQYF.